The 3 T cell receptor beta chains in this list originate from one sample, sequenced in a study of cytomegalovirus exposure and HLA in healthy donors. Method: immunoSEQ multiplex PCR; TCRdb's copy keeps in-frame clones and lacks some. The repertoire holds over 110,000 clones, 80% to 90% seen once, with under 3% in the top ten. Source material: PBMCs. Receptors originate from a man aged 18 to 29 in good health and CMV-seronegative.

This clone was seen a few times. The V call is TRBV7-8, the J call TRBJ1-5; TRBD1 matches 7 bases. J was trimmed by 3 bases and V by 5 bases; bases with no gene match: 4. The germline gives CDR1 SGHVS, CDR2 FQNEAQ. This CDR3 region has 14 residues. The CDR3 reads CASSPDRTNQPQHF. The CDR3 DNA follows: TGTGCCAGCAGCCCGGACAGGACCAATCAGCCCCAGCATTTT. The full variable domain, with the rest looked up from reference TRBV7-8 and TRBJ1-5, is GAGVSQSPRYKVAKRGQDVALRCDPISGHVSLFWYQQALGQGPEFLTYFQNEAQLDKSGLPSDRFFAERPEGSVSTLKIQRTQQEDSAVYLCASSPDRTNQPQHFGDGTRLSIL.

The chain couples TRBV30 to TRBJ1-1, with D possibly TRBD1 on 6 matching bases. Between the trimmed V and J ends, which lost 4 bases and 1 base, there was a span of 13 bases. The CDR3 extends over 14 amino acids. Germline lookup yields CDR1 GTSNPN and CDR2 SVGIG (reference sequence). The CDR3 region is CAWTDDRRNTEAFF. The CDR3, as DNA: TGTGCCTGGACCGACGACAGGCGGAACACTGAAGCTTTCTTT.

This chain connects TRBV7-2 to TRBJ1-5, with a possible D match to TRBD1 (6 bases). The germline gives CDR1 SGHTA, CDR2 FQGNSA. Between the trimmed V and J ends, which lost 1 base and 8 bases, there was a span of 9 bases. The CDR3 has 13 amino acids. The DNA for the CDR3 is TGTGCCAGCAGCTTAGGGGGGCGGGAGCCCCAGCATTTT. Amino acid sequence: CASSLGGREPQHF.